Below are 20 T cell receptor beta chains sequenced from a single sample in a study of T cells after yellow fever vaccination. One entry per CDR3 protein results from TCRdb running MiXCR on the 5' RACE reads. The table includes fewer than 450,000 distinct CDR3 sequences, around a tenth detected once. Sequenced material: PBMCs, taken on the day of the first yellow fever vaccination. The source is a man aged 18 to 30 who received the YFV17D yellow fever vaccine.

The rearrangement uses TRBV12-3 or TRBV12-4 and TRBJ2-5, with 13 bases identical to TRBD2. The CDR3 runs 13 residues. V lost 8 bases, J lost 7 bases, and 4 bases stayed unmatched. The CDR3 spells CASQLAGGVTQYF. DNA of the CDR3: TGTGCCAGCCAACTAGCGGGGGGGGTGACCCAGTACTTC.

The table lists this clonotype with a few counts. V is TRBV4-1 and J is TRBJ2-2, with D tentatively TRBD2 (6 bases). The CDR3 loop spans 17 amino acids. Looked up from germline, CDR1 is MGHRA and CDR2 is YSYEKL. V was cut by 6 bases and J by 3 bases, with 20 bases left in between. In DNA, the CDR3 is TGCGCCAGCAGAAGGGTAGTTACGGGGGTACACACCGGGGAGCTGTTTTTT. It codes for CASRRVVTGVHTGELFF.

The chain couples TRBV5-1 to TRBJ2-2; D remains ambiguous. V was trimmed by 2 bases and J by 3 bases, leaving 8 bases between them. This CDR3 is built from 14 residues. CDR1 is SGHRS, CDR2 YFSETQ, per germline. Here the CDR3 reads CASSFSTYTGELFF. For the CDR3, the DNA is TGCGCCAGCAGCTTCTCGACATACACCGGGGAGCTGTTTTTT.

This clonotype has a count of ten or more. CDR3: CASKGQGDTGELFF. Written as DNA, the CDR3 is TGTGCCAGTAAGGGACAGGGGGACACCGGGGAGCTGTTTTTT. The genes are TRBV19 and TRBJ2-2; the match to TRBD1 covers 11 bases. With 7 bases clipped from V and 3 bases from J, the junction kept 1 base outside the gene matches. CDR3 size: 14 residues. The V gene's germline CDR1 is LNHDA and CDR2 SQIVND (reference sequence).

At least ten counts were recorded for this clonotype. This chain links TRBV29-1 with TRBJ2-1; 10 nucleotides agree with TRBD2. The germline gives CDR1 SQVTM, CDR2 ANQGSEA. The CDR3 spans 13 residues. The trim removed 5 bases at V and 8 bases at J, leaving 6 bases unmatched. CDR3 protein: CSVRTSGLDEQFF. CDR3 sequence (DNA): TGCAGCGTTCGGACTAGCGGTTTAGATGAGCAGTTCTTC.

The chain recombines TRBV24-1 with TRBJ2-7; no definite D call. CDR3 size: 9 residues. Per germline, CDR1 KGHDR and CDR2 SFDVKD. V was shortened by 12 bases and J by 5 bases, with 7 bases between the two germline ends. The CDR3 nucleotides are TGTGCCCCCGTTAACGAGCAGTACTTC. Translation: CAPVNEQYF.

This chain uses TRBV12-3 or TRBV12-4 with TRBJ1-5, with TRBD1 identical over 7 bases. The CDR3 sequence is 14 residues long. After removal of 6 bases from V and 3 bases from J, the junction contained 5 bases not matched to a gene. CDR3 sequence reads: CASSRGTVNQPQHF. The DNA for the CDR3 is TGTGCCAGCAGCCGAGGGACAGTCAATCAGCCCCAGCATTTT.

The chain uses TRBV20-1 and TRBJ2-3, with D tentatively TRBD2 (6 bases). The V gene lost 4 bases and the J gene lost 2 bases, with 31 bases spanning the gap. Per germline, CDR1 DFQATT and CDR2 SNEGSKA (reference sequence). CDR3 length: 20 residues. In nucleotides, the CDR3 is TGCAGTGCTACGTGGAGGGGACTCCCTCCGACATCATATCTCACAGATACGCAGTATTTT. This gives the protein CSATWRGLPPTSYLTDTQYF.

This clonotype was counted ten times or more. The chain joins TRBV12-3 or TRBV12-4 to TRBJ1-2, with a possible D match to TRBD1 (5 bases). This CDR3 has 14 amino acids. The V and J ends lost 3 bases and 8 bases respectively, with 16 bases between them. The CDR3 bases are TGTGCCAGCAGTTTTCCAGGGTCCTTCGGCGGCTACACCTTC. It translates to CASSFPGSFGGYTF.

This clonotype was observed a few times. The V and J genes are TRBV2 and TRBJ2-7; no definite D call. In germline, CDR1 is SNHLY, CDR2 FYNNEI. This CDR3 region has 11 residues. V shed 5 bases and J shed 3 bases, with 5 bases lying between them. Written as DNA, the CDR3 is TGTGCCAGCAGTATCCACTACGAGCAGTACGTC. Protein product: CASSIHYEQYV.

This clonotype came up a few times. The chain is built from TRBV12-3 or TRBV12-4 and TRBJ2-2; D is perhaps TRBD2 (6 bases). V gave up 11 bases and J gave up 1 base, with 14 bases separating them. This CDR3 has 14 amino acids. The CDR3 DNA follows: TGTGCCGGCACCGGCGGGATGAACACCGGGGAGCTGTTTTTT. This encodes CAGTGGMNTGELFF.

The sample holds many counts of this clonotype. V gene TRBV7-2 combines with J gene TRBJ2-5, with D hard to call. CDR3 length: 11 residues. CDR1 is SGHTA and CDR2 is FQGNSA in the germline V gene. V was cut by 6 bases and J by 7 bases, with 9 bases left in between. CDR3 in DNA: TGTGCCAGCAGTATCTTAAGGACCCAGTACTTC. This codes for CASSILRTQYF.

This clonotype came up a few times. The V gene is TRBV12-3 or TRBV12-4, the J gene TRBJ2-7; D unclear. The CDR3 is made up of 12 amino acids. V lost 5 bases, J lost 7 bases, and 12 bases lay in between. CDR3 amino acids: CASSLFIREQYF. In DNA, the CDR3 is TGTGCCAGCAGTCTCTTCATTCGTGAGCAGTACTTC.

V and J are TRBV19 and TRBJ1-2; D gene unclear. The CDR3 contains 17 residues. Germline values: CDR1 LNHDA, CDR2 SQIVND (reference sequence). V lost 7 bases and J 1 base, leaving 22 bases between the germline ends. The CDR3 spells CASTDISRPGSNYGYTF. The DNA of the CDR3 is TGTGCCAGTACCGATATCTCGAGGCCCGGGAGTAACTATGGCTACACCTTC.

The V call is TRBV20-1, the J call TRBJ1-6; TRBD1 might be the D (5 bases). The CDR3 covers 16 residues. V was cut by 1 base and J by 7 bases, with 17 bases left in between. CDR1 is DFQATT, CDR2 SNEGSKA, per germline (reference sequence). Here the CDR3 DNA reads TGCAGTGCTAGAGCGTCTGGGACTCGTGGGAATTCACCCCTCCACTTT. Its protein product is CSARASGTRGNSPLHF.

This clonotype was seen a few times. The rearrangement links TRBV18 to TRBJ2-1; TRBD2 agrees at 7 bases. V dropped 1 base and J dropped 4; count of bases not matched to a gene: 13. Germline V gene lookup returns CDR1 KGHSH and CDR2 LQKENI. This CDR3 is built from 18 residues. The CDR3 here is CASSPLAGLGEYYNEQFF. Here the CDR3 DNA reads TGTGCCAGCTCACCACTAGCGGGTCTTGGGGAATATTACAATGAGCAGTTCTTC.

The chain is built from TRBV5-4 and TRBJ2-1; possibly TRBD2 for D (6 bases). Germline-derived CDR1 and CDR2 are SGHNT and YYREEE (reference sequence). The V and J ends lost 4 bases and 6 bases respectively, with 20 bases between them. CDR3 length equals 16 residues. Written as DNA, the CDR3 is TGTGCCAGCAGCCTATATGGGGACTCCCTAGCCAATGAGCAGTTCTTC. Translated: CASSLYGDSLANEQFF.

This clonotype was detected only a few times. V is TRBV29-1 and J is TRBJ2-5, with 8 bases identical to TRBD2. Germline assignment: CDR1 SQVTM and CDR2 ANQGSEA. J gave up 2 bases and V 4 bases, and 3 bases lay outside the gene matches. The CDR3 is 13 residues long. The CDR3 protein is CSVVAGRQETQYF. The CDR3 DNA reads as TGCAGCGTTGTAGCGGGGCGTCAAGAGACCCAGTACTTC.

This clonotype was detected only a few times. For the CDR3, the DNA is TGTGCCAGCAGCGTAGGCGGACTCCCCCCCACAGATACGCAGTATTTT. Translating gives CASSVGGLPPTDTQYF. The chain uses TRBV9 and TRBJ2-3; D might be TRBD2 (5 bases). Germline V gene sequence: CDR1 SGDLS, CDR2 YYNGEE. The CDR3 loop spans 16 amino acids. The V end lost 0 bases, the J end lost 2 bases, and 13 bases lay between the germline ends. Drawing the rest from reference TRBV9 and TRBJ2-3, the complete variable domain is DSGVTQTPKHLITATGQRVTLRCSPRSGDLSVYWYQQSLDQGLQFLIQYYNGEERAKGNILERFSAQQFPDLHSELNLSSLELGDSALYFCASSVGGLPPTDTQYFGPGTRLTVL.

The table lists this clonotype with many counts. The chain is built from TRBV12-3 or TRBV12-4 and TRBJ1-6, with D perhaps TRBD1 (6 bases). The CDR3 spans 13 residues. V lost 5 bases and J 13 bases, leaving 15 bases between the germline ends. Written as DNA, the CDR3 is TGTGCCAGCAGTGGACAGACCGGGCCGCCCCTCCACTTT. This sequence encodes CASSGQTGPPLHF.